The rows below give T cell receptor beta chains drawn from one sample of a study of identical twins. TCRdb independently ran MiXCR on the 5' RACE reads; one entry per CDR3 protein. The profile shows approximately 700,000 distinct CDR3 sequences, approximately 6.1% of them singletons. Sequencing was carried out using naive T cells sorted from blood. These receptors were obtained from a man younger than 35 in good health. Each CDR3 is given with its conserved first and last residue. D genes are given only for firm matches. For some rows the clone size is stated as once, few or many, or as a class when expanded; others skip it.

>14|TRBV29-1|TRBJ2-3|NA|many
CSVDQRMMADTQYF
TGCAGCGTTGACCAGCGGATGATGGCAGATACGCAGTATTTT
>16|TRBV7-9|TRBJ2-5|NA|few
CASSLVDRAGEETQYF
TGTGCCAGCAGCTTAGTCGACAGGGCGGGAGAAGAGACCCAGTACTTC
>13|TRBV12-3/TRBV12-4|TRBJ2-2|NA|many
CASSQGPTGELFF
TGTGCCAGCAGCCAGGGGCCAACCGGGGAGCTGTTTTTT
>13|TRBV29-1|TRBJ2-7|NA|NA
CSVQGLYSVEQYF
TGCAGCGTCCAAGGGCTCTACTCGGTCGAGCAGTACTTC
>14|TRBV20-1|TRBJ2-2|NA|many
CSARDVSGTGELFF
TGCAGTGCTAGAGATGTATCAGGAACCGGGGAGCTGTTTTTT
>17|TRBV4-1|TRBJ2-1|NA|few
CASSQVRGFSSYNEQFF
TGCGCCAGCAGCCAAGTGCGTGGCTTTAGCTCCTACAATGAGCAGTTCTTC
>15|TRBV4-1|TRBJ2-7|NA|few
CASSQWSRSSYEQYF
TGCGCCAGCAGCCAATGGTCCCGGAGCTCCTACGAGCAGTACTTC
>18|TRBV5-1|TRBJ2-1|TRBD2|few
CASSLVSLAGGPRDEQFF
TGCGCCAGCAGCTTGGTAAGCCTTGCGGGAGGGCCCCGGGATGAGCAGTTCTTC
>16|TRBV7-3|TRBJ2-6|NA|few
CASSLRTSQGANVLTF
TGTGCCAGCAGCCTTCGGACATCGCAAGGGGCCAACGTCCTGACTTTC
>16|TRBV20-1|TRBJ2-2|NA|NA
CSARNRQNSNTGELFF
TGCAGTGCTAGAAACAGACAAAATTCAAACACCGGGGAGCTGTTTTTT